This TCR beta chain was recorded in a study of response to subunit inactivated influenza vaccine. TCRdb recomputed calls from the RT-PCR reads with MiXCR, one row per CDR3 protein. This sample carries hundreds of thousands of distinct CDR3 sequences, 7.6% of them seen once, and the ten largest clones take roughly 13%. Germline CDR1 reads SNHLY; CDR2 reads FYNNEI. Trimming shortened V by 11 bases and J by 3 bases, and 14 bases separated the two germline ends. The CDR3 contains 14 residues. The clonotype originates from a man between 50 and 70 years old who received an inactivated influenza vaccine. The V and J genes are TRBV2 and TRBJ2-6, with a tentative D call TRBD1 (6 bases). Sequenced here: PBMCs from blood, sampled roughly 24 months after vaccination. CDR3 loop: CAGYRDRGANVLTF. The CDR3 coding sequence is TGTGCCGGCTACAGGGATCGTGGGGCCAACGTCCTGACTTTC.